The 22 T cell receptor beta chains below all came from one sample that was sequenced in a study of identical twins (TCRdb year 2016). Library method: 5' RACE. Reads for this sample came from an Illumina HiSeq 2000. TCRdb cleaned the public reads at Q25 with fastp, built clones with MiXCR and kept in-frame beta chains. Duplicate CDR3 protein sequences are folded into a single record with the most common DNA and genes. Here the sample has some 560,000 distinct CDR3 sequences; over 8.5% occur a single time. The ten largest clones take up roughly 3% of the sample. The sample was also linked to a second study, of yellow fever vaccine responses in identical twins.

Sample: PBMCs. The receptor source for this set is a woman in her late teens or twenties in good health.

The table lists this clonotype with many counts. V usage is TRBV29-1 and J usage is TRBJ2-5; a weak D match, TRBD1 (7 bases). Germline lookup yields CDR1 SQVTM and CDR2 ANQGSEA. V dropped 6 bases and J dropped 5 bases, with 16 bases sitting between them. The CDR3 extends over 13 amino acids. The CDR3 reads CSVDSTGRETQYF. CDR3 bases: TGCAGCGTCGACTCGACAGGGAGGGAGACCCAGTACTTC.

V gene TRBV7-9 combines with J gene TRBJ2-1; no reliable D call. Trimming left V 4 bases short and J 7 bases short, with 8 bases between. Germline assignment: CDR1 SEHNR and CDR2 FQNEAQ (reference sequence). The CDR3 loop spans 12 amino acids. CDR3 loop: CASSSLRNEQFF. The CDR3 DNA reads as TGTGCCAGCAGCTCCCTGAGAAATGAGCAGTTCTTC. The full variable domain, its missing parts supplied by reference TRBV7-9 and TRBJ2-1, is DTGVSQNPRHKITKRGQNVTFRCDPISEHNRLYWYRQTLGQGPEFLTYFQNEAQLEKSRLLSDRFSAERPKGSFSTLEIQRTEQGDSAMYLCASSSLRNEQFFGPGTRLTVL.

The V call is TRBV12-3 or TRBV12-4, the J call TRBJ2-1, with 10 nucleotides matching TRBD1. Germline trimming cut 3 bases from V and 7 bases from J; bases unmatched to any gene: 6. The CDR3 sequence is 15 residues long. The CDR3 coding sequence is TGTGCCAGCAGTTTCTATGGGACAGGGGAGAATGAGCAGTTCTTC. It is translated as CASSFYGTGENEQFF.

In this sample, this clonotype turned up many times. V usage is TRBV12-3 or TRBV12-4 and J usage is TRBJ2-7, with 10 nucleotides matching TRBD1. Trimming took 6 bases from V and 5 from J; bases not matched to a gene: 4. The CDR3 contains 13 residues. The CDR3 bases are TGTGCCAGCAGCGACAGGGGGCAAGACGAGCAGTACTTC. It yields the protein CASSDRGQDEQYF.

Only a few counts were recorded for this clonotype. Here the CDR3 reads CASSEVAGVYNEQFF. The CDR3 coding sequence is TGTGCCAGCAGTGAAGTAGCGGGGGTCTACAATGAGCAGTTCTTC. The chain employs TRBV6-1 and TRBJ2-1; 9 positions agree with TRBD2. The CDR3 extends over 15 amino acids. Germline V CDR1 and CDR2: MNHNS, SASEGT. V dropped 1 base and J dropped 3; count of bases not matched to a gene: 1.

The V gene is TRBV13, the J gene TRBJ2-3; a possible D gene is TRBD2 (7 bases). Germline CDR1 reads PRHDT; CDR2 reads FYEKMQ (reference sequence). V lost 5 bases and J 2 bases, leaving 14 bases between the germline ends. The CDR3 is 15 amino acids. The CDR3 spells CASSVGGQITDTQYF. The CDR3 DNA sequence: TGTGCCAGCAGCGTGGGGGGGCAGATCACAGATACGCAGTATTTT.

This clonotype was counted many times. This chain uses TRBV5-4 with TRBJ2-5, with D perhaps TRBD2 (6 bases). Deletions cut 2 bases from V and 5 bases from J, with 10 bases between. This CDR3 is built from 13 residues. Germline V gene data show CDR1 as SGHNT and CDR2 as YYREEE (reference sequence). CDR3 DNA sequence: TGTGCCAGCAGCTTTCGGGGGTTTGAGACCCAGTACTTC. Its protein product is CASSFRGFETQYF.

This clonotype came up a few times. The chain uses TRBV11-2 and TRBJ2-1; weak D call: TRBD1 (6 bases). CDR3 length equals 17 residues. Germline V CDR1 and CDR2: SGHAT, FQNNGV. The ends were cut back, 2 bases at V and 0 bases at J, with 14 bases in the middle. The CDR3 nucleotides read TGTGCCAGCAGCTTATCAGGGGCCGCTAGCTCCTACAATGAGCAGTTCTTC. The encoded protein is CASSLSGAASSYNEQFF.

The DNA for the CDR3 is TGTGCCAGCTGTATCGGGACAGACCCCAATCCAAGCTCCTACGAGCAGTACTTC. Its protein product is CASCIGTDPNPSSYEQYF. This chain joins TRBV3-1 and TRBJ2-7, with 7 bases matching TRBD1. J was trimmed by 0 bases and V by 8 bases; bases with no gene match: 19. The germline gives CDR1 LGHDT, CDR2 YNNKEL (reference sequence). This CDR3 contains 18 residues.

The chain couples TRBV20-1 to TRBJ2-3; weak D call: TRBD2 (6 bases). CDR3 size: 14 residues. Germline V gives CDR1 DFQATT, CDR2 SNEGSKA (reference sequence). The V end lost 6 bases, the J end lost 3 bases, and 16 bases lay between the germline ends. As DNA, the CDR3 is TGCAGTGCGAGAAAGGAGGGTACTACAGATACGCAGTATTTT. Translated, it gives CSARKEGTTDTQYF.

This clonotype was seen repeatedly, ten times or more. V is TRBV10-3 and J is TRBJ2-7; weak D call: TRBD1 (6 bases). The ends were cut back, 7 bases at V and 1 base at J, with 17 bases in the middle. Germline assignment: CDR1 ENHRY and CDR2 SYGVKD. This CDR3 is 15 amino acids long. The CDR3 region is CAIKGGTSVSYEQYF. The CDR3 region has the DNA TGTGCCATCAAAGGGGGAACCTCAGTATCCTACGAGCAGTACTTC.

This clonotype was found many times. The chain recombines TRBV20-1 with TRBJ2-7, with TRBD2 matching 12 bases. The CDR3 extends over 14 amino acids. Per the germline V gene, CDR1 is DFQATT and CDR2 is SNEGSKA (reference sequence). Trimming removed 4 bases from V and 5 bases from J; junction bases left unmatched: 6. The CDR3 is CSATRLAGDHEQYF. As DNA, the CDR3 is TGCAGTGCTACTAGACTAGCGGGGGACCACGAGCAGTACTTC.

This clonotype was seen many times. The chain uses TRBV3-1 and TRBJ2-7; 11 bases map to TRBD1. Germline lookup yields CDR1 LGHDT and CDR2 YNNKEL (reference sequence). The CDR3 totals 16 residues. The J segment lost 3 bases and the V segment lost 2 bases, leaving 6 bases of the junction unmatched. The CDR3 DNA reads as TGTGCCAGCAGCCAACGCACCGGGACAGGGGGCTACGAGCAGTACTTC. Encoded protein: CASSQRTGTGGYEQYF.

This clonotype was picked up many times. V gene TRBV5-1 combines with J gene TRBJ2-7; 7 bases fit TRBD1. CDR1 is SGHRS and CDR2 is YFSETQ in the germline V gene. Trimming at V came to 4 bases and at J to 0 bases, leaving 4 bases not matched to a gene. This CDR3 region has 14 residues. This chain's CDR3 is CASSGRGHSYEQYF. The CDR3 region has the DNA TGCGCCAGCAGCGGAAGGGGGCACTCCTACGAGCAGTACTTC.

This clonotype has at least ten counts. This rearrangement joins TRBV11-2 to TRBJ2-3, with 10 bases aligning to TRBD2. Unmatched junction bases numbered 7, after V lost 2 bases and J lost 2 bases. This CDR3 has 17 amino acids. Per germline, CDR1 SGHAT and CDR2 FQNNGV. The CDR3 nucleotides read TGTGCCAGCAGCTTACTAGGACTAGCGGTGAACACAGATACGCAGTATTTT. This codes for CASSLLGLAVNTDTQYF.

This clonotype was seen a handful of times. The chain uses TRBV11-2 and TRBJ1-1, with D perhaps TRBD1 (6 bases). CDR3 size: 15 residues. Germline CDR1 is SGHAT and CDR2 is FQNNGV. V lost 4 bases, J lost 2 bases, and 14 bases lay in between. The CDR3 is CASSSPGGSNTEAFF. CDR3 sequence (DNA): TGTGCCAGCAGCTCGCCCGGGGGCTCCAACACTGAAGCTTTCTTT.

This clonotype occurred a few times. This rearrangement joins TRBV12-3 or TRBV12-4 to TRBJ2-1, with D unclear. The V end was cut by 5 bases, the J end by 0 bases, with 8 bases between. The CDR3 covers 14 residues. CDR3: CASSRASSYNEQFF. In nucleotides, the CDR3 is TGTGCCAGCAGTAGGGCTAGCTCCTACAATGAGCAGTTCTTC.

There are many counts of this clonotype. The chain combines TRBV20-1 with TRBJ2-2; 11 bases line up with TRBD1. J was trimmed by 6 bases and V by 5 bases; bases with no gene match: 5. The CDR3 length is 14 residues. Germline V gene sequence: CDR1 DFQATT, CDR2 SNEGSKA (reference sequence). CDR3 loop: CSAPDRGPAGELFF. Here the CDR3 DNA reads TGCAGTGCTCCGGACAGGGGGCCGGCCGGGGAGCTGTTTTTT.

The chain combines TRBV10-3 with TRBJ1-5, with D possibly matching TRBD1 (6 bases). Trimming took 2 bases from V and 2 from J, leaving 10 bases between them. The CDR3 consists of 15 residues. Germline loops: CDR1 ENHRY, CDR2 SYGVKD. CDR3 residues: CAISEGQWGNQPQHF. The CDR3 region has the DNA TGTGCCATCAGTGAGGGACAGTGGGGCAATCAGCCCCAGCATTTT.

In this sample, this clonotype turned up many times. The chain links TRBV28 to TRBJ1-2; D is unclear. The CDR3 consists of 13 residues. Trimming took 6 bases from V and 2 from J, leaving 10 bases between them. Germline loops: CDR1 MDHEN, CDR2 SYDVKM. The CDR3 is CASSSRANYGYTF. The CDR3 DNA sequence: TGTGCCAGCAGCTCGCGGGCGAACTATGGCTACACCTTC.

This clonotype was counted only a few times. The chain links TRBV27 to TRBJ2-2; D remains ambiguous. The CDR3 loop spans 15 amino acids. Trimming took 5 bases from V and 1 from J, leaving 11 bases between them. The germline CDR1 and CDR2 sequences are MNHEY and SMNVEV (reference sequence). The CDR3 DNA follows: TGTGCCAGCAGTGGCTGGGATCTGAACACCGGGGAGCTGTTTTTT. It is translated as CASSGWDLNTGELFF.

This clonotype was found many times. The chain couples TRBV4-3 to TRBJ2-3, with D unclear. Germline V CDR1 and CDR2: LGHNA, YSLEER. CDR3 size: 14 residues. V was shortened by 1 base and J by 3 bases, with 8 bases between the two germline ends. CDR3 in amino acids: CASSQVHSTDTQYF. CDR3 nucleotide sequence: TGCGCCAGCAGCCAAGTACATTCGACAGATACGCAGTATTTT.